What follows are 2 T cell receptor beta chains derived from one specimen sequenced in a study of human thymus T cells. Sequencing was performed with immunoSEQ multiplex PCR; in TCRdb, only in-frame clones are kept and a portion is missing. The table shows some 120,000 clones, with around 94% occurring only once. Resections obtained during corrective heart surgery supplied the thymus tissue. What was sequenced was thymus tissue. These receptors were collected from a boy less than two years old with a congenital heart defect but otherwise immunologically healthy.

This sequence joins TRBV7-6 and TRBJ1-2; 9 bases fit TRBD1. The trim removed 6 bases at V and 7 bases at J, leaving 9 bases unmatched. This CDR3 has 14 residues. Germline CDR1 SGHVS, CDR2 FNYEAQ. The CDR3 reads CASSSTGGVGGYTF. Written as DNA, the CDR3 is TGTGCCAGCAGTTCCACAGGGGGCGTGGGTGGCTACACCTTC. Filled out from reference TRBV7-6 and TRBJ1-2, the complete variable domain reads GAGVSQSPRYKVTKRGQDVALRCDPISGHVSLYWYRQALGQGPEFLTYFNYEAQQDKSGLPNDRFSAERPEGSISTLTIQRTEQRDSAMYRCASSSTGGVGGYTFGSGTRLTVV.

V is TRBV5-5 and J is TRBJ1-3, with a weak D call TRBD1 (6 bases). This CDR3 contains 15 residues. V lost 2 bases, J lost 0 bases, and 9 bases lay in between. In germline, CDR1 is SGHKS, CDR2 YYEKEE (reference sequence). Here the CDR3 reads CASSFGGLSGNTIYF. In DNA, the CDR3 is TGTGCCAGCAGCTTTGGGGGCCTCTCTGGAAACACCATATATTTT.